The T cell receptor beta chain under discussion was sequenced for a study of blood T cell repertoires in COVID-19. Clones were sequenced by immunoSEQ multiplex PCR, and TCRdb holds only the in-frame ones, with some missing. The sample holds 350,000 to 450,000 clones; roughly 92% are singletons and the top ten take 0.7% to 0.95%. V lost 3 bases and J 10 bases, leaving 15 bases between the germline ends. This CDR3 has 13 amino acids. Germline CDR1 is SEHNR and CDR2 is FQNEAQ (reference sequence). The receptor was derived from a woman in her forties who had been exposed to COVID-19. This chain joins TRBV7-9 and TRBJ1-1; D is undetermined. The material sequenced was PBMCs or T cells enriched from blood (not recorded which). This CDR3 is CASSFGPTSGAFF. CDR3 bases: TGTGCCAGCAGCTTTGGTCCCACATCGGGAGCTTTCTTT.